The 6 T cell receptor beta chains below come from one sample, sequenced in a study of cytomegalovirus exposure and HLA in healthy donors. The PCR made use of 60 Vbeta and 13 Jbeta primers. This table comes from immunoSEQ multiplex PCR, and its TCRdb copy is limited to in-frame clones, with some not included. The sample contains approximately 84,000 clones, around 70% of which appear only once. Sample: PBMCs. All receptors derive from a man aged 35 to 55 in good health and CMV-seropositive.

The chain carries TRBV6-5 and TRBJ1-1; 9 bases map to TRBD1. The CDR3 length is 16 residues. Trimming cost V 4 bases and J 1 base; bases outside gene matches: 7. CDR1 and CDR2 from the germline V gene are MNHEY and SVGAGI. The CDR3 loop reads CASSSWTGAQNTEAFF. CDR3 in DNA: TGTGCCAGCAGTTCCTGGACAGGGGCCCAGAACACTGAAGCTTTCTTT.

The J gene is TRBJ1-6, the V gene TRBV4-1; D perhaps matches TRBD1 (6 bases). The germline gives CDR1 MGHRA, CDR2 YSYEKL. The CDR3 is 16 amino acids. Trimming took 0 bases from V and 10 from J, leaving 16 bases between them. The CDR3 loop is CASSQDNPGVGSPLHF. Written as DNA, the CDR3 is TGCGCCAGCAGCCAAGATAACCCAGGGGTGGGCTCACCCCTCCACTTT.

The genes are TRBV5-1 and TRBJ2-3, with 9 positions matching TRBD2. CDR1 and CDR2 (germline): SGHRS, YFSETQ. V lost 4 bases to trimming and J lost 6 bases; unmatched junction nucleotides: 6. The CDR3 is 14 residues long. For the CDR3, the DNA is TGCGCCAGCAGCGGTAGCGGGGGCGGGGATACGCAGTATTTT. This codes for CASSGSGGGDTQYF.

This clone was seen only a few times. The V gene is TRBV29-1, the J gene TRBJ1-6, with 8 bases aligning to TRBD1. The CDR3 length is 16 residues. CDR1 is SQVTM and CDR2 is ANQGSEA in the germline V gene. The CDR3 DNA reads TGCACCAATCCTCGGACAGGGAGGTCCTATAATTCACCCCTCCACTTT. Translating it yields CTNPRTGRSYNSPLHF. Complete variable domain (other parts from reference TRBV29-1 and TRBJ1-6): SAVISQKPSRDICQRGTSLTIQCQVDSQVTMMFWYRQQPGQSLTLIATANQGSEATYESGFVIDKFPISRPNLTFSTLTVSNMSPEDSSIYLCTNPRTGRSYNSPLHFGNGTRLTVT.

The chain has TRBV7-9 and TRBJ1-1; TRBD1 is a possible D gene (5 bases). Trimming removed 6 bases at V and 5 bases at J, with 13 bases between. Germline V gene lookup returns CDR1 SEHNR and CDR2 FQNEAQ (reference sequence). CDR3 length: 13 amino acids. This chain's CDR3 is CASSLSQGTEAFF. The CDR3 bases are TGTGCCAGCAGTCTTAGTCAGGGAACTGAAGCTTTCTTT. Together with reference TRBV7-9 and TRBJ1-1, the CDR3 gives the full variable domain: DTGVSQNPRHKITKRGQNVTFRCDPISEHNRLYWYRQTLGQGPEFLTYFQNEAQLEKSRLLSDRFSAERPKGSFSTLEIQRTEQGDSAMYLCASSLSQGTEAFFGQGTRLTVV.

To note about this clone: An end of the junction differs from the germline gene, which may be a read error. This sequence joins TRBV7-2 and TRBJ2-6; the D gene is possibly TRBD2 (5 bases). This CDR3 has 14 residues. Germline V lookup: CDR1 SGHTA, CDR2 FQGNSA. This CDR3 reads CASSYRGGTNVLTF. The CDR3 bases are TGTGCCAGCAGCTACCGGGGTGGGACCAACGTCCTGACTTTC.